A single sample gave rise to the 2 T cell receptor beta chains below, sequenced in a study of control samples from healthy donors and cancer patients. The assay was immunoSEQ multiplex PCR, and TCRdb's table has in-frame clones only and misses some. The data contain approximately 110,000 clones, over 75% of them singletons. Sequenced input: blood. The receptors shown here come from a human donor in good health. The donor label of this sample is uncertain.

This chain uses TRBV2 with TRBJ2-2, with D possibly matching TRBD1 (5 bases). This CDR3 is 14 amino acids long. Germline V gene data show CDR1 as SNHLY and CDR2 as FYNNEI. Trimming pared 4 bases from V and 1 base from J, leaving 7 bases between. The CDR3 loop is CASSVDRNTGELFF. The CDR3 nucleotides are TGTGCCAGCAGTGTAGACAGGAACACCGGGGAGCTGTTTTTT.

The rearrangement joins TRBV6-5 to TRBJ1-6, with D unresolved. Germline V gene sequence: CDR1 MNHEY, CDR2 SVGAGI. The germline V and J ends were trimmed by 2 bases and 10 bases, with 9 bases remaining between them. The CDR3 has 13 residues. Here the CDR3 reads CASSYGKSSPLHF. The CDR3, as DNA: TGTGCCAGCAGTTACGGAAAGTCCTCACCCCTCCACTTT.